A selection of T cell receptor beta chains follows, all from one sample in a study of blood T cells in healthy people across ages. Using its own MiXCR run on the 5' RACE reads, TCRdb lists one record per CDR3 protein. The sample gives roughly 860,000 distinct CDR3 sequences, roughly 60% of which show up once; 25% to 35% is in the top ten. The source material was blood. These receptors came from a man aged 25 to 45 in good health. CDR3s include the opening cysteine and the closing phenylalanine or tryptophan. The D gene is left open where the match is weak. The size entry is marked missing in some rows and otherwise reads once, few, many or a size class.

j_call clone_size v_call d_call cdr3_nt cdr3_aa
TRBJ2-5 NA TRBV10-3 NA TGTGCCATCAGCCAGAGGGGCTCGGGTGCAGGGGCCTCACAGACCCAGTACTTC CAISQRGSGAGASQTQYF
TRBJ2-7 NA TRBV7-2 NA TGTGCCAGCAGCTTGGGGGAGAACAGGGAGCAGTACTTC CASSLGENREQYF
TRBJ1-2 NA TRBV9 NA TGTGCCAGCAGCGTCCAGGGTGATTTTACGGGCTACACCTTC CASSVQGDFTGYTF
TRBJ2-4 NA TRBV5-6 TRBD2 TGTGCCAGCAGCTTGGAAGGGAGGGAGGAGGGGCAGTACTTC CASSLEGREEGQYF
TRBJ2-5 few TRBV12-3/TRBV12-4 TRBD2 TGTGCCAGCAGCCTGACTAGCGGGGGGTCGATTTTCCAAGAGACCCAGTACTTC CASSLTSGGSIFQETQYF
TRBJ1-2 NA TRBV9 NA TGTGCCAGCAGCGTAGAGGGACTTAACTATGGCCACACCTTC CASSVEGLNYGHTF
TRBJ1-5 NA TRBV20-1 TRBD1 TGCAGTGCTTCTTCAGGGGGCCGGGAGCCCCAGCATTTT CSASSGGREPQHF
TRBJ2-5 NA TRBV20-1 TRBD2 TGCACTCCGATGGGGGGGCAAGAGACCCAGTACTTC CTPMGGQETQYF
TRBJ2-1 few TRBV29-1 NA TGCAGCGTTGACATCGGGCGGGCCAGGGGTGATGAGCAGTTCTTC CSVDIGRARGDEQFF
TRBJ2-1 NA TRBV5-1 TRBD1 TGCGCCAGCAGCCCGGGACAGGGTGTTGAGCAGTTCTTC CASSPGQGVEQFF
TRBJ2-6 few TRBV7-2 NA TGTGCCAGCAGCCGGGACTCCGACCTCTCTGGGGCCAACGTCCTGACTTTC CASSRDSDLSGANVLTF
TRBJ2-1 NA TRBV12-3/TRBV12-4 NA TGTGCCAGCAGTTTGGCGCACAGGATGAATGAGCAGTTCTTC CASSLAHRMNEQFF
TRBJ2-6 few TRBV13 NA TGTGCCAGCAGCTTAATCGAGGGGGAGGGGGCCAACGTCCTGACTTTC CASSLIEGEGANVLTF
TRBJ2-7 NA TRBV29-1 NA TGCAGCGTTGGGGGTACAGGTGATTACGAGCAGTACTTC CSVGGTGDYEQYF
TRBJ2-1 NA TRBV7-3 TRBD2 TGTGCCAGCAGCTTAGGACTAGCGGGGGGGCTGGGGGAGCAGTTCTTC CASSLGLAGGLGEQFF
TRBJ2-5 few TRBV12-3/TRBV12-4 NA TGTGCCAGTGGAAAGGCGACCCAGTACTTC CASGKATQYF
TRBJ2-7 NA TRBV7-9 NA TGTGCCAGCAGTCTTAAAGGGACTGACCCCTACGAGCAGTACTTC CASSLKGTDPYEQYF
TRBJ2-7 once TRBV29-1 TRBD1 TGCAGCGTTGGGGGACAGTACAATGAGCAGTACTTC CSVGGQYNEQYF
TRBJ2-5 NA TRBV28 TRBD2 TGTGCCAGCAGTTTAGGGGCGGGGGGGTACCAAGAGACCCAGTACTTC CASSLGAGGYQETQYF
TRBJ2-7 NA TRBV12-3/TRBV12-4 TRBD2 TGTGCCAGCAGTGAGACTAGCGGGGGACTCCCAACGTACGAGCAGTACTTC CASSETSGGLPTYEQYF
TRBJ2-1 NA TRBV5-2 NA TGTGCCAGCAGCGATATACAAGGGACTAGCGGGGGGGCCTGGCACAATGAGCAGTTCTTC CASSDIQGTSGGAWHNEQFF
TRBJ2-3 NA TRBV10-3 NA TGTGCCATCGGAGGGAGCACAGATACGCAGTATTTT CAIGGSTDTQYF
TRBJ1-1 NA TRBV29-1 NA TGCAGCGTTGACGGGCCCCTGAACACTGAAGCTTTCTTT CSVDGPLNTEAFF
TRBJ1-5 NA TRBV3-1 NA TGTGCCAGCGGCGATAGCAATCAGCCCCAGCATTTT CASGDSNQPQHF
TRBJ1-5 many TRBV11-3 NA TGTGCCAGCAGCTTAGATCTCCTCCCCCAGGGCAATCAGCCCCAGCATTTT CASSLDLLPQGNQPQHF
TRBJ2-5 NA TRBV10-3 NA TGTGCCATCAGTGGATGGGGGGACGGAGAGACCCAGTACTTC CAISGWGDGETQYF
TRBJ2-1 many TRBV7-8 TRBD1 TGTGCCAGCAGACACAGGGGGGACAATGAGCAGTTCTTC CASRHRGDNEQFF
TRBJ2-1 NA TRBV6-6 NA TGTGCCAGCACCGGGACTCCCAGCAATGAGCAGTTCTTC CASTGTPSNEQFF
TRBJ1-2 NA TRBV6-1 TRBD1 TGTGCCAGCAGGTCAGTTAGGACAGGCAACTATGGCTACACCTTC CASRSVRTGNYGYTF
TRBJ2-3 NA TRBV15 TRBD1 TGTGCCACCAGCCGAAAAACAGGGGGAGACACAGATACGCAGTATTTT CATSRKTGGDTDTQYF
TRBJ2-3 NA TRBV5-1 TRBD1 TGCGCCAGCAGCCCCGGTACAGGGGACATCACAGATACGCAGTATTTT CASSPGTGDITDTQYF
TRBJ2-7 NA TRBV15 TRBD1 TGTGCCACCAGCAGAGAGGGAAGGACAGGGGTTCACGAGCAGTACTTC CATSREGRTGVHEQYF
TRBJ2-7 NA TRBV12-3/TRBV12-4 NA TGTGCCAGCAGACCGAGACGGGTCTCCTACGAGCAGTACTTC CASRPRRVSYEQYF
TRBJ2-1 NA TRBV4-1 TRBD1 TGCGCCAGCAGCCCCCCCCTGGGACAGGGGACTAGTGAGCAGTTCTTC CASSPPLGQGTSEQFF
TRBJ1-5 NA TRBV27 TRBD1 TGTGCCAGCAGTTTGCAGGGGGGCGGCAATCAGCCCCAGCATTTT CASSLQGGGNQPQHF
TRBJ2-1 NA TRBV9 NA TGTGCCAGCAGCGTAGCTTTAGGCCCATTTTCGGACAATGAGCAGTTCTTC CASSVALGPFSDNEQFF
TRBJ2-7 few TRBV28 NA TGTGCCAGCAGCCCAACCGGGACATACTACGAGCAGTACTTC CASSPTGTYYEQYF
TRBJ1-6 NA TRBV7-6 NA TGTGCCAGCAGCTTAAATGACGGATCGAGTTCACCCCTCCACTTT CASSLNDGSSSPLHF
TRBJ1-5 NA TRBV4-2 TRBD1 TGTGCCAGCAGCCAAGGGGAGGCTGGCAGGGGGCTTATTCAGCCCCAGCATTTT CASSQGEAGRGLIQPQHF
TRBJ2-3 NA TRBV29-1 TRBD2 TGCAGCGGTCTAGCGGGGGGGCTTGATACGCAGTATTTT CSGLAGGLDTQYF
TRBJ2-7 few TRBV28 TRBD1 TGTGCCAGCAGTCCCGCAACAGGGGTTAGCCTCGAGCAGTACTTC CASSPATGVSLEQYF
TRBJ1-6 NA TRBV5-5 TRBD1 TGTGCCAGCAGCTCTCTACAGGGGGCTCTAACCCTCCACTTT CASSSLQGALTLHF
TRBJ2-2 NA TRBV6-6 NA TGTGCCACGACGGAGAACACCGGGGAGCTGTTTTTT CATTENTGELFF
TRBJ2-1 NA TRBV29-1 NA TGCAGCGGAACACGGTATGAGACATTCCAAGAGACCCAGTTCTTC CSGTRYETFQETQFF
TRBJ2-7 NA TRBV7-9 NA TGTGCCAGCAGCCGACCTCTGGGCCAGGGGATCAACGAGCAGTACTTC CASSRPLGQGINEQYF
TRBJ2-5 NA TRBV12-1 NA TGTGCCAGCAGCTTTGCGCGGAGGACAGGGGATGAGACCCAGTACTTC CASSFARRTGDETQYF
TRBJ2-1 few TRBV9 TRBD1 TGTGCCAGCAGCGTTAAGGGGGCCTCCTACAATGAGCAGTTCTTC CASSVKGASYNEQFF
TRBJ2-1 few TRBV20-1 TRBD2 TGCAGTGCTGCGGGGGGGTACAGGGTTGAGCAGTTCTTC CSAAGGYRVEQFF
TRBJ2-3 many TRBV7-2 TRBD1 TGTGCCAGCAGCTTGGACAGGGGCCGGGATACGCAGTATTTT CASSLDRGRDTQYF
TRBJ2-6 NA TRBV2 TRBD1 TGTGCCAGCGACCGGGACAGGGCTGGGGCCAACGTCCTGACTTTC CASDRDRAGANVLTF
TRBJ2-1 NA TRBV7-2 NA TGTGCCAGCCAAACCACAGGGTTAGGTGAGCAGTTCTTC CASQTTGLGEQFF